The 15 T cell receptor beta chains listed next were all sequenced from one sample in a study of T cell changes during pregnancy in multiple sclerosis. The protocol was immunoSEQ multiplex PCR, while the TCRdb copy is restricted to in-frame clones and leaves out a portion. The sample lists around 99,000 clones, roughly 90% occurring once. This specimen was peripheral blood, taken in the third trimester of pregnancy. The receptors stem from a female donor in good health, enrolled as a control in a pregnancy study.

The chain combines TRBV9 with TRBJ1-2; 8 bases line up with TRBD1. Per the germline V gene, CDR1 is SGDLS and CDR2 is YYNGEE. J lost 5 bases, V lost 3 bases, and 9 bases had no gene match. There are 15 residues in the CDR3. CDR3 bases: TGTGCCAGCAGCGCCTCAGGGGGCGTCTCTTATGGCTACACCTTC. This gives the protein CASSASGGVSYGYTF.

This clone has just one count. The chain uses TRBV4-1 and TRBJ1-1; tentative D call: TRBD1 (5 bases). V lost 4 bases and J 4 bases, leaving 10 bases between the germline ends. The germline CDR1 and CDR2 sequences are MGHRA and YSYEKL. The CDR3 extends over 13 amino acids. The chain's CDR3 is CASSRPGGTEAFF. The CDR3 DNA follows: TGCGCCAGCAGCCGCCCCGGGGGCACTGAAGCTTTCTTT.

The chain combines TRBV30 with TRBJ1-2, with no clear D. This CDR3 contains 15 residues. The V and J ends lost 4 bases and 0 bases respectively, with 15 bases between them. Per the germline V gene, CDR1 is GTSNPN and CDR2 is SVGIG (reference sequence). CDR3 in amino acids: CAWKWATSSNYGYTF. The CDR3 DNA is TGTGCCTGGAAGTGGGCGACGAGCTCTAACTATGGCTACACCTTC.

Only one count was recorded for this clone. V gene TRBV11-2 combines with J gene TRBJ1-2, with 8 positions matching TRBD1. The CDR3 length is 14 residues. Trimming removed 5 bases from V and 7 bases from J; junction bases left unmatched: 9. Germline CDR1 is SGHAT and CDR2 is FQNNGV. CDR3 region: CASSPLTGAGGYTF. In DNA form, the CDR3 reads TGTGCCAGCAGCCCGCTGACAGGGGCTGGTGGCTACACCTTC.

J is TRBJ1-6 and V is TRBV11-3; no clear D. The ends were cut back, 0 bases at V and 11 bases at J, with 8 bases in the middle. Germline-derived CDR1 and CDR2 are SGHNT and YENEEA. This CDR3 spans 13 amino acids. The CDR3 is CASSLEQTTPLHF. CDR3 coding DNA: TGTGCCAGCAGCTTAGAGCAGACAACACCCCTCCACTTT.

DNA for the CDR3: TGCGCCAGCCCCCTAACCCCTGAAGCTTTCTTT. Translation: CASPLTPEAFF. This rearrangement joins TRBV23-1 to TRBJ1-1; D is undetermined. TRBV23-1 is identified as an open reading frame with a role that is uncertain. This CDR3 contains 11 residues. Trimming took off 8 bases at V and 6 bases at J, with 10 bases between the two ends.

The chain is built from TRBV10-3 and TRBJ2-5; TRBD2 is a possible D gene (6 bases). In germline, CDR1 is ENHRY, CDR2 SYGVKD. The V end lost 3 bases, the J end lost 5 bases, and 10 bases lay between the germline ends. The CDR3 is made up of 13 amino acids. CDR3 sequence reads: CAISELARETQYF. The CDR3 DNA follows: TGTGCCATCAGTGAACTAGCAAGGGAGACCCAGTACTTC.

V gene TRBV29-1 combines with J gene TRBJ2-5; TRBD2 matches at 8 bases. There are 12 residues in the CDR3. Germline values: CDR1 SQVTM, CDR2 ANQGSEA. V lost 5 bases and J lost 5; bases outside the gene matches: 4. CDR3 loop: CSVHREGETQYF. The CDR3, as DNA: TGCAGCGTTCACCGGGAGGGGGAGACCCAGTACTTC.

The genes are TRBV6-5 and TRBJ1-6; D unclear. Germline V gene data show CDR1 as MNHEY and CDR2 as SVGAGI. V was trimmed by 0 bases and J by 7 bases, leaving 7 bases between them. This CDR3 comprises 14 residues. CDR3 DNA sequence: TGTGCCAGCAGTTACTCGTCGGTAAATTCACCCCTCCACTTT. As protein: CASSYSSVNSPLHF.

The rearrangement links TRBV7-9 to TRBJ2-7; 9 bases line up with TRBD1. The CDR3 has 17 residues. Germline V lookup: CDR1 SEHNR, CDR2 FQNEAQ (reference sequence). Trimming took 5 bases from V and 4 from J; bases not matched to a gene: 15. The CDR3 bases are TGTGCCAGCAGCCGATCAGGGTTGAGGGACAGGGAATACGAGCAGTACTTC. Its protein is CASSRSGLRDREYEQYF.

This chain uses TRBV5-6 with TRBJ2-7; the D gene is possibly TRBD1 (6 bases). The length of the CDR3 is 13 residues. Trimming left V 0 bases short and J 3 bases short, with 7 bases between. Germline lookup yields CDR1 SGHDT and CDR2 YYEEEE. The CDR3 here is CASSLVGGYEQYF. The CDR3 DNA reads TGTGCCAGCAGCTTGGTAGGGGGCTACGAGCAGTACTTC.

The chain has TRBV5-6 and TRBJ1-1; 9 bases align to TRBD1. This CDR3 has 16 amino acids. V dropped 7 bases and J dropped 4; count of bases not matched to a gene: 14. Germline-derived CDR1 and CDR2 are SGHDT and YYEEEE. The CDR3 DNA sequence: TGTGCCAGCCAAGCCGGGACAGGGCACGGGAGCACTGAAGCTTTCTTT. Its translation is CASQAGTGHGSTEAFF.

This chain joins TRBV4-1 and TRBJ2-7; 8 nucleotides line up with TRBD2. The CDR3 is 16 residues long. The ends lost 6 bases at V and 2 bases at J; junction bases unmatched: 12. The germline V gene encodes CDR1 MGHRA and CDR2 YSYEKL. CDR3 residues: CASSYTLAGGPYEQYF. CDR3 coding DNA: TGCGCCAGCAGTTACACGCTAGCGGGTGGACCCTACGAGCAGTACTTC.

This sequence joins TRBV30 and TRBJ1-1, with D unresolved. Trimming cost V 0 bases and J 10 bases, with 15 bases left between them. Germline V lookup: CDR1 GTSNPN, CDR2 SVGIG (reference sequence). The CDR3 is 13 amino acids. Written as DNA, the CDR3 is TGTGCCTGGAGTGTAGGAGGTACTTCGGTAGCTTTCTTT. Encoded protein: CAWSVGGTSVAFF.

The chain is built from TRBV11-2 and TRBJ1-2, with a possible D match to TRBD1 (5 bases). CDR1 and CDR2 (germline): SGHAT, FQNNGV. The CDR3 is 17 amino acids. Between the trimmed V and J ends, which lost 0 bases and 5 bases, there was a span of 19 bases. The CDR3 reads CASSLDHGGGSTYGYTF. DNA of the CDR3: TGTGCCAGCAGCTTAGATCATGGGGGGGGTTCTACTTATGGCTACACCTTC.